The entry that follows covers one T cell receptor beta chain sequence. The antigen remains unidentified. This CDR3 comprises 15 residues. Germline CDR1 MNHEY, CDR2 SVGAGI. The trim removed 2 bases at V and 6 bases at J, leaving 5 bases unmatched. Both TRBC1 and TRBC2 were covered by a beta constant-region primer of two equimolar oligonucleotides. Ligated cDNA was amplified by four rounds of PCR with nested alpha and beta constant-region primers and SP2. Ligation attached a single-stranded oligonucleotide with a 12-nucleotide UMI and the SP2 primer to the cDNA 3' end. TCRdb fed the UMI-ligation and nested PCR reads into MiXCR, producing one record per CDR3 protein. Among over 110,000 distinct CDR3 sequences listed, approximately 20% were seen once. This sample was taken from a study of naive and memory T cell subsets. Study outcomes and limitations: Possibly reflecting memory cells re-expressing CD45RA, a few larger clonotypes occurred in naive repertoires, especially CD8. Clonotypes are single alpha or beta chains, not paired receptors.

After the first PCR, alpha and beta chain libraries were processed separately. This TCR derives from a human donor in good health. Specimen: naive CD8+ T cells from blood. This sequence joins TRBV6-5 and TRBJ2-1; the match to TRBD1 covers 9 bases. The CDR3 protein is CASSYPGTGINEQFF. DNA for the CDR3: TGTGCCAGCAGTTACCCCGGGACAGGGATCAATGAGCAGTTCTTC.